What follows is one T cell receptor (beta chain) and its context. There is no known antigen for this receptor. No base-level quality is on record; no much larger clone is a single base apart. The cohort was made up of hundreds of healthy bone marrow donors. Cohort members were all nominally healthy when sampled, although unrecorded immune exposures were likely present. The donor tested CMV seronegative and was one of the 352 seronegative cohort members. A peripheral blood sample was collected from each donor, and TCR beta sequencing was performed on peripheral blood mononuclear cells. Genomic DNA was extracted from the blood cell samples with the Qiagen DNeasy Blood Extraction Kit. In the germline V gene (reference sequence), CDR1 corresponds to LNHDA and CDR2 to SQIVND. Trimming takes 9 bases from V and 1 base from J, and the germline ends sit 13 bases apart. The CDR3 contains 14 residues, cysteine and phenylalanine counted. This entry keeps only the CDR3 DNA: 42 bases, framed from base 1.

Libraries were prepared through the immunoSEQ multiplex PCR assay. For the multiplex PCR, a mixture combining 60 forward primers for TCR Vbeta segments and 13 reverse primers for TCR Jbeta segments was used. The CDR3 region of rearranged TCR beta genes was amplified from genomic DNA with a multiplex PCR assay. The amplified TCR beta libraries were sequenced on the Illumina HiSeq System as 87-base-pair reads. The original methods were these. In a later analysis, tens of millions of unique TCR beta chains were counted across the 690 or so repertoires, and approximately 11 million of these chains were shared by at least two donors. Raw reads were error-corrected and collapsed into unique sequences by a nearest-neighbor algorithm in which closely related sequences were merged to remove PCR and sequencing errors. To assign V, D and J gene segments, CDR3 sequences were aligned to IMGT reference sequences. For a sequence to be retained, at least a six-nucleotide match to both a V gene segment and a J gene segment was required. A rearrangement counted as productive if the CDR3 had no stop codons and remained in frame with V and J, and every other rearrangement counted as non-productive. CDR3 was defined according to IMGT convention as the region running from the second conserved V-encoded cysteine to the conserved J-encoded phenylalanine. The earlier analysis of a few hundred of the donors excluded sequences that lacked an unambiguous match to a single V gene segment. An earlier analysis of several hundred of the donors called V segments functional above 56.7% productive rearrangements and segregating when the between-donor standard deviation exceeded 5%. To diagnose cytomegalovirus status from the catalog of TCR beta chain sequences, a statistical classification framework was built. In a later analysis, V and J genes were assigned by comparing TCR nucleotide sequences against IMGT/GENE-DB human TR gene sequences. A later analysis assigned CDR3 sequences and most-parsimonious VDJ recombination scenarios with the TCRdist pipeline. In a later analysis, each TCR beta chain was defined by its CDR3 amino acid sequence together with its V-gene family, and reads without a unique V-gene family were excluded. As a way to deal with suspected cross-contamination and a sequencing artifact, a later analysis dropped 450 to 600 nucleotide sequences that were highly shared and had low generation probability. In a later analysis, a clonal expansion index was calculated for each public chain from normalized within-repertoire ranks of inferred template counts. In a later analysis, generation probabilities were computed with a VDJ recombination model fitted to out-of-frame rearrangements, and the resulting probabilities were checked against IGoR. In a later analysis, hypergeometric tests were used to score TCR-TCR, TCR-HLA and TCR-CMV co-occurrence, with a repertoire-size bias correction applied to TCR pairs. In a later analysis, false discovery rates were estimated by permuting HLA or CMV assignments 20 times. In a later analysis, co-occurring TCRs were grouped using DBSCAN, with TCRdist sequence similarity added in when clustering inside HLA-allele-positive subsets. Co-occurrence clustering excluded repertoires with fewer than 30,000 or more than 120,000 public chains, plus five with anomalous nucleotide sharing. TCRdb carries this immuneACCESS record with in-frame sequences only. Its versions omit some clonotypes, under half of them owing to an unresolved V gene in the studies checked, with the rest unexplained. V and J calls and clone size come straight from that table; D and trimming were deduced from the DNA. Present in this sample are tens of thousands of clones, 65% to 85% of which were seen just once. The ten largest clones represent 2.5% to 3% of the sample.

The data were obtained in a study of cytomegalovirus exposure and HLA in healthy donors (dated 2017 in TCRdb). Notes on the research overall: An earlier analysis of about 560 of the donors reported under 300 Gb of sequence data and 117 million unique TCR beta sequences obtained from some 170 million T cells. An early release that covered about 600 HLA-typed donors contained approximately 320 gigabases of sequencing data and tens of millions of unique TCR sequences. The genetic ancestry cluster associated with self-reported Caucasian donors included roughly 84% of the roughly 400 genotyped donors. The study was designed to test whether signatures of past pathogen exposure could be identified by cataloging public T cell receptors. Using immunosequencing, the study profiled T cell repertoires from about 610 subjects and related those repertoires to cytomegalovirus serostatus. Along with the 666-subject first cohort, a separate validation cohort of around 110 different subjects was used. To predict cytomegalovirus infection status, the study combined high-throughput TCR immunosequencing, statistical association of individual TCRs with disease status, and machine learning. To study patterns of TCR occurrence, a later analysis re-analyzed previously published TCR beta repertoires from several hundred donors and added high-resolution HLA genotyping. In the later analysis, no new phenotypic data were used to find candidate immune exposures; instead, reliance was placed on TCR beta sequences and their occurrence across donors. In an earlier analysis of 500 to 650 of the donors, high-throughput TCR beta sequencing was used to judge whether each TCR beta V gene segment behaved as functional or pseudogenic. Donor age, sex, ethnicity and CMV serostatus were compiled alongside the repertoire data. Genome-wide SNP genotypes for about three fifths of the roughly 670 donors were used in a later genetic analysis, which treated that subset as a discovery cohort. Every repertoire in the discovery cohort had been generated on one and the same sequencing platform. Class I and class II HLA loci were covered by the typing at four-digit resolution. Typing coverage differed by locus: A, B, C, DRB1 and DQB1 were typed in about 629-630 donors, DQA1 in roughly 500, DPA1 in approximately 610, and DPB1 in 400 to 480. A handful of DR-DQ haplotypes were handled as single units for association and clustering because linkage in the cohort was strong. Among about 400 genotyped donors of the cohort, an average of around 220,000 unique TCR beta nucleotide sequences was sequenced per donor, of which roughly 17% were non-productive. Overall results and qualifications from the work: The earlier analysis of approximately 540 of the donors excluded seventeen rarely observed V segments, including chromosome 9 orphons, because counts were too low. Three of the identified cytomegalovirus-associated TCR beta chains were confirmed in vitro to be specific for cytomegalovirus antigens. Sequencing depth was assumed to be roughly uniform across donors in the presence/absence analyses, though that assumption may not hold. While some public TCRs were present in many individuals, most TCR sequences turned up only very rarely across donors. A later analysis found that HLA-associated TCR beta chains were more clonally expanded and had lower generation probabilities than equally common non-associated chains. In an earlier analysis of fewer than 750 of the donors, most TCR beta V segments were observed in productive rearrangements about 90% or about 30% of the time, broadly matching IMGT annotations. When HLA alleles, especially DR and DQ, strongly co-occurred, TCR associations were difficult to assign to individual alleles. The 87-base-pair reads could not distinguish some IMGT-functional V segments, including TRBV6-2 and TRBV6-3, so those segments were excluded. In the study, around 150 TCR beta chains were listed as associated with cytomegalovirus. HLA typing was unavailable for some donors at each locus, so association tests used only the typed subset. A later analysis associated 15,000 to 20,000 TCR beta sequences with specific HLA alleles at a false discovery rate of 0.05. A further reported finding was that TCR beta sequences accurately predicted the HLA-A and HLA-B alleles for most subjects in the first cohort. In this cohort, only TCR beta chains were sequenced, and detectable features were limited by the absence of alpha or paired-chain data. V-gene and J-gene trimming of TCR beta chains was associated with a missense DCLRE1C variant in a later genetic analysis, and the association was replicated in an independent cohort. Correlated functional status among segregating V segments might reflect linkage disequilibrium, but an unknown experimental factor could not be ruled out. A later genetic analysis reported fewer N-insertions in productive TCRs among donors in an Asian-associated ancestry cluster than the approximately 700-donor mean. According to a later analysis, parvovirus B19, influenza, CMV and Epstein-Barr virus appeared linked to several top co-occurrence clusters. Cytomegalovirus status was reported to be diagnosed by the classifier with high specificity and sensitivity in both the original and validation cohorts. In a later analysis, the rate of TCR association differed among HLA loci, with DRB1 alleles having the most associated TCRs and HLA-C alleles having the fewest. A later analysis found that most CMV-associated TCR beta chains appeared HLA-restricted, with HLA associations seemingly driven largely by CMV exposure. The authors suggested that the approach could potentially be extended to other disease states and immunological phenotypes. For the cohort, immune exposure information was limited to CMV serostatus. A cluster of highly shared sequence variants was judged likely to represent a technical artifact of the sequencing pipeline.

The source is a woman in her 30s in good health and CMV-seronegative. The chain uses TRBV19 and TRBJ1-5, with no confidently assigned D gene. The sequencing sample was made of PBMCs. The CDR3 here reads CASTDFRSNQPQHF. The base sequence is TGTGCCAGCACTGATTTCAGGAGCAATCAGCCCCAGCATTTT.